The next 18 T cell receptor beta chains were all read from a single sample in a study of technical replicates of blood from a few donors. Repertoires were generated with immunoSEQ multiplex PCR, while TCRdb's copy carries only in-frame clones and drops some. The table shows 70,000 to 85,000 clones, with 95% to 98% occurring only once. The sample comprised T cells isolated from PBMCs. The source is a human donor in good health.

CDR3 nucleotide sequence: TGTGCCAGCAGCTTAGACCTACCCAATGAGCAGTTCTTC. The encoded protein is CASSLDLPNEQFF. The chain carries TRBV11-2 and TRBJ2-1; D remains unclear. V was trimmed by 0 bases and J by 6 bases, leaving 6 bases between them. This CDR3 comprises 13 residues. The germline V gene encodes CDR1 SGHAT and CDR2 FQNNGV.

This clone was observed a single time. The chain employs TRBV4-1 and TRBJ2-2; weak D call: TRBD1 (6 bases). The CDR3 is made up of 15 amino acids. Per germline, CDR1 MGHRA and CDR2 YSYEKL. V gave up 2 bases and J gave up 7 bases, with 14 bases separating them. The CDR3 is CASSQWSGDGGELFF. The DNA of the CDR3 is TGCGCCAGCAGCCAATGGTCAGGGGACGGCGGGGAGCTGTTTTTT.

Remarks on this clone: The sample holds other DNA sequences that translate to the same CDR3. The chain has TRBV20-1 and TRBJ2-7, with 7 nucleotides matching TRBD2. V shed 3 bases and J 10 bases; nucleotides not matched to a gene: 6. Germline CDR1 DFQATT, CDR2 SNEGSKA (reference sequence). The CDR3 extends over 11 amino acids. The chain's CDR3 is CSARDGRGQYF. DNA of the CDR3: TGCAGTGCTAGGGATGGGAGGGGTCAGTACTTC.

V gene TRBV7-9 combines with J gene TRBJ2-5; a possible D gene is TRBD1 (5 bases). The CDR3 is 15 amino acids. CDR1 and CDR2 (germline): SEHNR, FQNEAQ (reference sequence). Trimming removed 1 base at V and 1 base at J, with 10 bases between. CDR3 nucleotide sequence: TGTGCCAGCAGCTTAGGAACAGGATCCCAAGAGACCCAGTACTTC. This translates into CASSLGTGSQETQYF.

The V gene is TRBV2, the J gene TRBJ2-1, with no clear D. V was cut by 6 bases and J by 4 bases, with 10 bases left in between. CDR1 is SNHLY, CDR2 FYNNEI, per germline. This CDR3 has 13 amino acids. The CDR3 loop is CASRGQMYNEQFF. The CDR3 DNA reads as TGTGCCAGCAGGGGCCAGATGTACAATGAGCAGTTCTTC.

The V gene is TRBV5-1, the J gene TRBJ2-1; 7 positions match TRBD2. The germline V gene encodes CDR1 SGHRS and CDR2 YFSETQ. The CDR3 is 14 residues long. Trimming at V came to 0 bases and at J to 5 bases, leaving 2 bases not matched to a gene. The CDR3 loop reads CASSLEGGHNEQFF. The DNA of the CDR3 is TGCGCCAGCAGCTTGGAGGGAGGGCACAATGAGCAGTTCTTC.

CDR3 residues: CASIMPGRVLNTEAFF. In DNA, the CDR3 is TGTGCCAGCATCATGCCCGGCAGGGTGTTGAACACTGAAGCTTTCTTT. This chain connects TRBV7-9 to TRBJ1-1; D perhaps matches TRBD1 (5 bases). Trimming took off 7 bases at V and 0 bases at J, with 18 bases between the two ends. Germline loops: CDR1 SEHNR, CDR2 FQNEAQ (reference sequence). The CDR3 is 16 residues long. Full variable domain (missing parts from reference TRBV7-9 and TRBJ1-1): DTGVSQNPRHKITKRGQNVTFRCDPISEHNRLYWYRQTLGQGPEFLTYFQNEAQLEKSRLLSDRFSAERPKGSFSTLEIQRTEQGDSAMYLCASIMPGRVLNTEAFFGQGTRLTVV.

The chain is built from TRBV6-5 and TRBJ2-1; maybe TRBD2 (6 bases). The CDR3 contains 14 residues. CDR1 MNHEY and CDR2 SVGAGI come from the germline V gene. The V end was cut by 1 base, the J end by 7 bases, with 11 bases between. The CDR3: CASSYWSSGNEQFF. Here the CDR3 DNA reads TGTGCCAGCAGTTACTGGAGTAGCGGAAATGAGCAGTTCTTC.

V usage is TRBV7-9 and J usage is TRBJ2-3, with D possibly matching TRBD2 (5 bases). The V and J ends lost 7 bases and 2 bases respectively, with 13 bases between them. The CDR3 is 14 amino acids. Germline V gives CDR1 SEHNR, CDR2 FQNEAQ (reference sequence). This CDR3 reads CASNRGMSTDTQYF. CDR3 sequence (DNA): TGTGCCAGCAATCGGGGAATGTCCACAGATACGCAGTATTTT.

The chain uses TRBV5-1 and TRBJ2-3; 8 positions agree with TRBD2. Germline V lookup: CDR1 SGHRS, CDR2 YFSETQ. Losses at the gene ends were 0 bases for V and 4 bases for J; bases not matched to a gene: 13. CDR3 length: 18 residues. CDR3 loop: CASSLAFSGTRLADTQYF. DNA of the CDR3: TGCGCCAGCAGCTTGGCCTTTTCAGGGACTAGGCTCGCAGATACGCAGTATTTT.

The chain combines TRBV2 with TRBJ1-1; TRBD1 agrees at 8 bases. This CDR3 is built from 14 residues. V lost 6 bases, J lost 4 bases, and 7 bases stayed unmatched. CDR1 is SNHLY and CDR2 is FYNNEI in the germline V gene. The CDR3 is CASRLDREGTEAFF. In nucleotides, the CDR3 is TGTGCCAGCAGATTGGACAGGGAGGGCACTGAAGCTTTCTTT.

The chain carries TRBV18 and TRBJ2-3; D call uncertain. CDR3 length equals 12 residues. Germline CDR1 and CDR2: KGHSH and LQKENI. V was trimmed by 5 bases and J by 2 bases, leaving 5 bases between them. Here the CDR3 DNA reads TGTGCCAGCTCATCCTACACAGATACGCAGTATTTT. Encoded protein: CASSSYTDTQYF.

V and J are TRBV29-1 and TRBJ2-1; D might be TRBD2 (6 bases). V lost 4 bases to trimming and J lost 2 bases, with 12 bases between them. Germline lookup yields CDR1 SQVTM and CDR2 ANQGSEA. CDR3 length: 14 amino acids. The CDR3 reads CSVGSSGPYNEQFF. CDR3 nucleotides: TGCAGCGTTGGTTCGAGCGGGCCCTACAATGAGCAGTTCTTC.

This chain links TRBV29-1 with TRBJ2-1; TRBD1 matches at 9 bases. The CDR3 sequence is 14 residues long. J gave up 4 bases and V 4 bases, and 5 bases lay outside the gene matches. The germline gives CDR1 SQVTM, CDR2 ANQGSEA. CDR3 DNA sequence: TGCAGCGTTGCCGAGACAGGGGGATACAATGAGCAGTTCTTC. Encoded protein: CSVAETGGYNEQFF.

CDR3 nucleotides: TGCGCCAGCAGCCAAGATATCTACGGGGGAAACACTGAAGCTTTCTTT. Translated: CASSQDIYGGNTEAFF. The rearrangement joins TRBV4-1 to TRBJ1-1; TRBD1 might be the D (5 bases). Trimming stripped 0 bases from V and 2 bases from J, with 13 bases between. Germline values: CDR1 MGHRA, CDR2 YSYEKL. CDR3 length: 16 amino acids.

The chain has TRBV30 and TRBJ2-7, with D unclear. V shed 0 bases and J shed 0 bases, with 12 bases lying between them. The length of the CDR3 is 15 residues. Per the germline V gene, CDR1 is GTSNPN and CDR2 is SVGIG (reference sequence). The CDR3: CAWSVLQLGSYEQYF. The CDR3 nucleotides read TGTGCCTGGAGTGTCCTACAGTTGGGCTCCTACGAGCAGTACTTC.

The chain links TRBV6-6 to TRBJ1-1, with D tentatively TRBD1 (6 bases). This CDR3 spans 13 amino acids. Germline V gene lookup returns CDR1 MNHNY and CDR2 SVGAGI (reference sequence). V gave up 0 bases and J gave up 11 bases, with 13 bases separating them. The CDR3, as DNA: TGTGCCAGCAGTTACTCAGGACAGCAAAAGGCTTTCTTT. It is translated as CASSYSGQQKAFF.

The chain uses TRBV10-2 and TRBJ1-1; D possibly corresponds to TRBD1 (5 bases). This CDR3 spans 14 amino acids. Trimming shortened V by 4 bases and J by 5 bases, and 14 bases separated the two germline ends. Looked up from germline, CDR1 is WSHSY and CDR2 is SAAADI. The CDR3 sequence: CASSGVAGQTEAFF. CDR3 DNA: TGCGCCAGCAGTGGAGTAGCAGGGCAAACTGAAGCTTTCTTT.